The clone carrying this T cell receptor beta chain was detected ten times or more. The CDR3 sequence is 13 residues long. The V gene end was trimmed by 7 bases and the J gene end by 2 bases; junction bases not matched to a gene: 3. The germline V gene has CDR1 DFQATT and CDR2 SNEGSKA (reference sequence). The entry originates in a study of T-cell reconstitution after alpha-beta-depleted transplantation in children. Unique molecular identifiers were incorporated when the TCRbeta library was constructed. TCRdb reprocessed the PCR reads via MiXCR and lists one record per CDR3 protein. This table holds 240,000 or so distinct CDR3 sequences, approximately 12% found once.

Source: PBMCs from the stem cell graft donor, taken from the stem cell graft. The rearrangement uses TRBV20-1 and TRBJ2-3; 10 bases map to TRBD2. This sequence originates from a human donor who donated a stem cell graft to a child with acute lymphoblastic leukemia. This CDR3 is CSGLAGVTDTQYF. The CDR3 nucleotides read TGCAGTGGGCTAGCGGGAGTCACAGATACGCAGTATTTT.